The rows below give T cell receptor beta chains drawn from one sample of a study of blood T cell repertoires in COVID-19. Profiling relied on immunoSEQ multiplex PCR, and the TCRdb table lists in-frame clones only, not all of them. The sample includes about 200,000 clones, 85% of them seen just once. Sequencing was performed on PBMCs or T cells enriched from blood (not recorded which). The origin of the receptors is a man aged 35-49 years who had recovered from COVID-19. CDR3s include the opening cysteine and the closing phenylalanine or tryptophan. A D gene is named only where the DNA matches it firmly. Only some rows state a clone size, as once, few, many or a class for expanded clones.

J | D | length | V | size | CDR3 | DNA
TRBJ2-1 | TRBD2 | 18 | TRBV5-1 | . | CASSFSTSGSGQWNEQFF | TGCGCCAGCAGCTTCAGTACTAGCGGGAGTGGGCAGTGGAATGAGCAGTTCTTC
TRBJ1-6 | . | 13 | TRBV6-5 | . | CASRSPPNSPLHF | TGTGCCAGCAGGAGCCCGCCGAATTCACCCCTCCACTTT
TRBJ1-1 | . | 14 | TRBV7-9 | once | CASRSDRLNTEAFF | TGTGCCAGCAGATCCGACAGGTTGAACACTGAAGCTTTCTTT
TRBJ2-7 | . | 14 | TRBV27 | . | CASSLSARSHEQYF | TGTGCCAGCAGTTTATCGGCTAGGAGCCACGAGCAGTACTTC
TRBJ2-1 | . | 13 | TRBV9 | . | CASSVDSYNEQFF | TGTGCCAGCAGCGTAGACAGCTACAATGAGCAGTTCTTC
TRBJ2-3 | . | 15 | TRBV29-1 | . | CSVEDLRRGDYTQYF | TGCAGCGTTGAAGATCTCAGAAGGGGCGACTATACGCAGTATTTT
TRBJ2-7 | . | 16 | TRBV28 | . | CASSFAFDTSSYEQYF | TGTGCCAGCAGTTTTGCCTTCGACACGTCTTCCTACGAGCAGTACTTC
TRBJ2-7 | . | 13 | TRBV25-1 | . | CASSAPRGYEQYF | TGTGCCAGCAGTGCGCCCCGCGGTTACGAGCAGTACTTC
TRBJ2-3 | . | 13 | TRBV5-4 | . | CASSRGSTDTQYF | TGTGCCAGCAGCCGGGGGTCCACAGATACGCAGTATTTT
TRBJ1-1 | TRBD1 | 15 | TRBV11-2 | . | CASRMTGTGGTEAFF | TGTGCCAGCAGAATGACCGGGACAGGGGGCACTGAAGCTTTCTTT
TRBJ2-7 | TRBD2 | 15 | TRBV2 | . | CASTPGLAGSYEQYF | TGTGCCAGCACCCCCGGACTAGCGGGTTCCTACGAGCAGTACTTC
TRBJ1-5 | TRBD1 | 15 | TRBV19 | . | CASYQGAWCNQPQHF | TGTGCCTCCTATCAGGGGGCTTGGTGCAATCAGCCCCAGCATTTT
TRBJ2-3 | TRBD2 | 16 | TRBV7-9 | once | CASSLGLADGTDTQYF | TGTGCCAGCAGCCTGGGACTAGCGGATGGCACAGATACGCAGTATTTT
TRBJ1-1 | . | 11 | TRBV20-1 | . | CSVRLNTEAFF | TGCAGTGTCCGTTTGAACACTGAAGCTTTCTTT
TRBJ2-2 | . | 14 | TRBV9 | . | CASSPTGNTGELFF | TGTGCCAGCAGCCCTACAGGGAACACCGGGGAGCTGTTTTTT
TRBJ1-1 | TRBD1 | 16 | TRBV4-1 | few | CASSQPDRGTRTEAFF | TGCGCCAGCAGCCAACCGGACAGGGGTACGAGAACTGAAGCTTTCTTT
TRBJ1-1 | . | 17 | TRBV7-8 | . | CASSLGRERLPNTEAFF | TGTGCCAGCAGCCTCGGGAGGGAACGGCTACCCAACACTGAAGCTTTCTTT
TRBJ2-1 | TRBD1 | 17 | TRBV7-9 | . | CASSPRTTGSSYNEQFF | TGTGCCAGCAGCCCCAGAACGACAGGGAGCTCCTACAATGAGCAGTTCTTC